This T cell receptor (beta chain) was documented in a study of blood T cell repertoires in COVID-19. Study-wide background: The United States, Italy and Spain provided the acute and convalescent COVID-19 samples.

Germline CDR1 reads SEHNR; CDR2 reads FQNEAQ (reference sequence). The CDR3 runs 18 residues. Trimming took off 7 bases at V and 4 bases at J, with 27 bases between the two ends. Original processing methods: Cell counts per sample came from amplifying reference gene primers. Profiled with immunoSEQ multiplex PCR; TCRdb holds only in-frame clones, not every one. V and J calls plus clone size are reproduced from that table; the DNA served to infer D and trimming. The sample lists around 380,000 clones, over 65% seen once, with 0.85% to 1.2% in the top ten. The sample was peripheral blood. This receptor was taken from a human donor with acute or convalescent COVID-19. The donor label of this sample is uncertain. The chain couples TRBV7-9 to TRBJ2-3; weak D call: TRBD2 (6 bases). The DNA for the CDR3 is TGTGCCAGCACCAACGGGGGTTGGGGTCCGGCGGGGCCAGATACGCAGTATTTT. Translated: CASTNGGWGPAGPDTQYF. The full variable domain, in which reference TRBV7-9 and TRBJ2-3 provide the parts outside the CDR3, is DTGVSQNPRHKITKRGQNVTFRCDPISEHNRLYWYRQTLGQGPEFLTYFQNEAQLEKSRLLSDRFSAERPKGSFSTLEIQRTEQGDSAMYLCASTNGGWGPAGPDTQYFGPGTRLTVL.